The entry below describes one T cell receptor (beta chain). What it recognizes is unknown. These data originate in a study of shared clonotypes between healthy human individuals. The naive CD8 subset, CD45RO-negative cells positively selected for CCR7, excluded terminally differentiated effector memory CD45RA+ cells. Healthy HIV-negative adults without recent acute infections or vaccinations served as donors. Adult Caucasians living in Nashville, Tennessee made up all of the donors. From germline, CDR1 is MGHDK and CDR2 SYGVNS. V lost 2 bases, J lost 3 bases, and 11 bases stayed unmatched. The CDR3 length is 17 residues. Overall study findings and caveats: Against clonotypes common to all four donors, non-shared ones had lower generation probabilities.

TCRdb's table, derived via immunoSEQ multiplex PCR, lists solely in-frame clones and lacks some. This table has 550,000 to 750,000 clones, around 95% appearing once. The V call is TRBV25-1, the J call TRBJ1-1; 8 bases line up with TRBD1. The clonotype originates from a woman aged 25 to 39 in good health. The sample taken for sequencing was naive CD8+ T cells sorted from blood. The CDR3 reads CASSEGGRGLRDTEAFF. DNA of the CDR3: TGTGCCAGCAGTGAAGGAGGCAGGGGGCTACGGGACACTGAAGCTTTCTTT.